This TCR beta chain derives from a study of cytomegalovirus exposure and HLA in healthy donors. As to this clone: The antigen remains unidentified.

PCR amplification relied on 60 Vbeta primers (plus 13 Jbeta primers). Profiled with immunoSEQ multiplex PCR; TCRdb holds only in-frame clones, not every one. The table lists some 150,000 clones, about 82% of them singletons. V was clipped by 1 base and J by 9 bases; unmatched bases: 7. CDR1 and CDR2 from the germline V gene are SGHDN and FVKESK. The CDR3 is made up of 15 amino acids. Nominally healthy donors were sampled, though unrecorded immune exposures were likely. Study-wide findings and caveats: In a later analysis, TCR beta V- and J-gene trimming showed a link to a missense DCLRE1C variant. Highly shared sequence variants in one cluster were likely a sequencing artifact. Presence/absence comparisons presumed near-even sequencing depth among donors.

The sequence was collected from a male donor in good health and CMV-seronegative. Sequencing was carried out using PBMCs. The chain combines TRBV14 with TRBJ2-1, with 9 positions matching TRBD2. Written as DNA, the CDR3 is TGTGCCAGCAGCCAAGTGGCGGGGGGGCTCAGTGAGCAGTTCTTC. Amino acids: CASSQVAGGLSEQFF.